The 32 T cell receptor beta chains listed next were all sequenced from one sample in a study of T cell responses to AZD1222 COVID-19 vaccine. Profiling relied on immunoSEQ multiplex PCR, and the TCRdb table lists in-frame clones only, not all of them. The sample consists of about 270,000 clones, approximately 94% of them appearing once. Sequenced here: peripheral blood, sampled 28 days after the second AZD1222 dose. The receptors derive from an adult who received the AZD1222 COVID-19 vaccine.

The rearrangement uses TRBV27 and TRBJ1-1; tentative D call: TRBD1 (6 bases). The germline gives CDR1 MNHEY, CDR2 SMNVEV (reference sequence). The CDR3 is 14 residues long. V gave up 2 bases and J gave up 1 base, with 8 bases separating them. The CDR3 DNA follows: TGTGCCAGCAGTTTACAGGGGTGGAACACTGAAGCTTTCTTT. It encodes CASSLQGWNTEAFF.

The CDR3 is CASSPRDRGSEQYF. In DNA form, the CDR3 reads TGTGCCAGCAGCCCGAGGGACAGGGGGAGTGAGCAGTACTTC. The gene calls are TRBV3-1 (or the pseudogene TRBV3-2) and TRBJ2-7, with 11 bases identical to TRBD1. V trimming: 4 bases; J trimming: 7 bases; junction bases outside the gene matches: 6. CDR1 is LGHDT, CDR2 YNNKEL, per germline (reference sequence). The CDR3 spans 14 residues.

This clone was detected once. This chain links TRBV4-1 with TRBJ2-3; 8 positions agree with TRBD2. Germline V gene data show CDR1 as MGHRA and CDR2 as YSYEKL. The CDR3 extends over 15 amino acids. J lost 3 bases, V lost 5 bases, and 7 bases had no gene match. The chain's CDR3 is CASSSLRGDTDTQYF. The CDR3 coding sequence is TGCGCCAGCAGCTCCTTGCGGGGGGATACAGATACGCAGTATTTT.

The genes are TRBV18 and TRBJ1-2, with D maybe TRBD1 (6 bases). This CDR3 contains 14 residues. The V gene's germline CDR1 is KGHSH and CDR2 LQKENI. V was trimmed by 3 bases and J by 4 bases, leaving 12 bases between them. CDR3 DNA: TGTGCCAGCTCACCTCCCGACAGGATCTATGGCTACACCTTC. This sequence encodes CASSPPDRIYGYTF.

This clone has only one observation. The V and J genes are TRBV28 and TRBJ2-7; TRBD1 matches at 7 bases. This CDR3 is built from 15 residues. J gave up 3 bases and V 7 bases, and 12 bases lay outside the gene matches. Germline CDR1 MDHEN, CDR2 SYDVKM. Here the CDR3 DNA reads TGTGCCAGCACAGTTCGACAGGGTGGCATCTACGAGCAGTACTTC. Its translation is CASTVRQGGIYEQYF.

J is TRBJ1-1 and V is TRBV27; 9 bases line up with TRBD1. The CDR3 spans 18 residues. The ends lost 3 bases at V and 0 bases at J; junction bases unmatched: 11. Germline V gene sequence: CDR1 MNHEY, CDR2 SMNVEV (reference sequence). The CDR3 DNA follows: TGTGCCAGCAGTTTCCTTACGGGACAGGGTAGGGTGAACACTGAAGCTTTCTTT. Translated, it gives CASSFLTGQGRVNTEAFF.

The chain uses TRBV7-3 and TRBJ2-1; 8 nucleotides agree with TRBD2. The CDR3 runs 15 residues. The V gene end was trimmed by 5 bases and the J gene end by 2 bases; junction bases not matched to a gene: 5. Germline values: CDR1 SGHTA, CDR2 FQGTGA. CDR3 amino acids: CASSLSGGPYNEQFF. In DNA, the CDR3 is TGTGCCAGCAGCCTGAGCGGGGGACCCTACAATGAGCAGTTCTTC.

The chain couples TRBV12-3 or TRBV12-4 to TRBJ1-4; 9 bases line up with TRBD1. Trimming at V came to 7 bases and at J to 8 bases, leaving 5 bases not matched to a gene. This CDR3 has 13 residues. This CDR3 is CASTPDRGEKLFF. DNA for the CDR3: TGTGCCAGCACCCCGGACAGGGGCGAAAAACTGTTTTTT.

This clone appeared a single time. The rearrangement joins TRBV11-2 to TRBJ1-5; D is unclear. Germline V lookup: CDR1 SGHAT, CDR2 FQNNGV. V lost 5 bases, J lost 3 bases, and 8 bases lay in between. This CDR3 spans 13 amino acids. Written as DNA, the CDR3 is TGTGCCAGCAGCCCGGGGTCCAATCAGCCCCAGCATTTT. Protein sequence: CASSPGSNQPQHF. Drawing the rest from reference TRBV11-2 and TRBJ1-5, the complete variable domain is EAGVAQSPRYKIIEKRQSVAFWCNPISGHATLYWYQQILGQGPKLLIQFQNNGVVDDSQLPKDRFSAERLKGVDSTLKIQPAKLEDSAVYLCASSPGSNQPQHFGDGTRLSIL.

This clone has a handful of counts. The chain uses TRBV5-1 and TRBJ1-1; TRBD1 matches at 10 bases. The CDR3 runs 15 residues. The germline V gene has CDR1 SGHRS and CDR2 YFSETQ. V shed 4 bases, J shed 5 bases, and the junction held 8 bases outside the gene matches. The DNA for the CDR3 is TGCGCCAGCAGCGGCACGACAGGGGGCTTGACTGAAGCTTTCTTT. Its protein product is CASSGTTGGLTEAFF.

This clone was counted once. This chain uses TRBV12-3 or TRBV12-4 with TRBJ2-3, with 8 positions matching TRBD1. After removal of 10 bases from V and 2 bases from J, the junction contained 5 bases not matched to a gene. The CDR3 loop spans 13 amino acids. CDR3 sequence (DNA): TGTGCCACTTCGACAGGGGACACAGATACGCAGTATTTT. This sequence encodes CATSTGDTDTQYF.

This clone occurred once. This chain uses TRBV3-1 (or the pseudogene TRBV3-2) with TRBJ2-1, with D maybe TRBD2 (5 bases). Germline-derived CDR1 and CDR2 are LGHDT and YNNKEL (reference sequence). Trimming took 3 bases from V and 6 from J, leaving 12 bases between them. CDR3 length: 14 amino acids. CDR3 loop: CASSQRAYLNEQFF. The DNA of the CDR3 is TGTGCCAGCAGCCAGCGGGCCTACCTCAATGAGCAGTTCTTC.

CDR3 sequence: CASRPGTDTYEQYF. The CDR3 DNA sequence: TGCGCCAGCAGACCAGGGACGGATACCTACGAGCAGTACTTC. This chain links TRBV10-2 with TRBJ2-7; D might be TRBD1 or TRBD2, each matching 5 bases. The CDR3 spans 14 residues. The V and J ends lost 6 bases and 2 bases respectively, with 14 bases between them. Germline V CDR1 and CDR2: WSHSY, SAAADI.

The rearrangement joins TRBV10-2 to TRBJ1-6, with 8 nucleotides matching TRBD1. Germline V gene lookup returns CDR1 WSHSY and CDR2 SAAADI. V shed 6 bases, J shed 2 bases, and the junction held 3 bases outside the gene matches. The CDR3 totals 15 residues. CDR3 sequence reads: CASSQDRAYNSPLHF. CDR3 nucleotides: TGCGCCAGCAGCCAGGACAGGGCCTATAATTCACCCCTCCACTTT.

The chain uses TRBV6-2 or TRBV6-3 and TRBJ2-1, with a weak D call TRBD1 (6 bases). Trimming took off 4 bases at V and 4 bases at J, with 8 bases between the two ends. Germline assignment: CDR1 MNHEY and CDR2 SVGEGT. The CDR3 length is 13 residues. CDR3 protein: CASSLDRYNEQFF. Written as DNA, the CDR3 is TGTGCCAGCAGTTTAGACAGGTACAATGAGCAGTTCTTC.

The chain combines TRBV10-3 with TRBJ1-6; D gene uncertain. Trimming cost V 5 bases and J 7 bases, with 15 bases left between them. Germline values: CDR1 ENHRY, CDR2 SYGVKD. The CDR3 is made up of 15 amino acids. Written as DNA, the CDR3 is TGTGCCATCAGTTCCCTCACGAATGAGAATTCACCCCTCCACTTT. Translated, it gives CAISSLTNENSPLHF.

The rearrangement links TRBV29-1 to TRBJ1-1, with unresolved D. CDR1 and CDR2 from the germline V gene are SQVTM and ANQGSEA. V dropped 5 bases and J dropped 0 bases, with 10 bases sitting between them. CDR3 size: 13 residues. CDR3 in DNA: TGCAGCGTTCCTGACCGATTGAACACTGAAGCTTTCTTT. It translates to CSVPDRLNTEAFF.

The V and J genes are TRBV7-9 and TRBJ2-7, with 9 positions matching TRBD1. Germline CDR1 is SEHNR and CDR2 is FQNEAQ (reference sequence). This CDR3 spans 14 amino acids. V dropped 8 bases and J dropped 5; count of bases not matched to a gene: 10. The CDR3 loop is CASHKWDRVHEQYF. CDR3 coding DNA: TGTGCCAGCCACAAGTGGGACAGGGTACACGAGCAGTACTTC.

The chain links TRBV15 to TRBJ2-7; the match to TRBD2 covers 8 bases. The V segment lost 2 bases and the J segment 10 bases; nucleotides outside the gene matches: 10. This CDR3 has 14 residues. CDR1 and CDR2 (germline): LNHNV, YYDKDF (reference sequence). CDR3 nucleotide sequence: TGTGCCACCAGCAGACGGCCCATAGCGGGGACTCAGTACTTC. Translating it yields CATSRRPIAGTQYF. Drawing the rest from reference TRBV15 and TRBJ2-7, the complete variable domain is DAMVIQNPRYQVTQFGKPVTLSCSQTLNHNVMYWYQQKSSQAPKLLFHYYDKDFNNEADTPDNFQSRRPNTSFCFLDIRSPGLGDTAMYLCATSRRPIAGTQYFGPGTRLTVT.

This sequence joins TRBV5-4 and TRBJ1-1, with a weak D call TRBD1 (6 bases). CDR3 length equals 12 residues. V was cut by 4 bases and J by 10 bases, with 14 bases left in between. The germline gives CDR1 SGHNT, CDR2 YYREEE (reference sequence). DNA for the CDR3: TGTGCCAGCAGCCCCCTTGAGGGGGGAGCTTTCTTT. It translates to CASSPLEGGAFF.

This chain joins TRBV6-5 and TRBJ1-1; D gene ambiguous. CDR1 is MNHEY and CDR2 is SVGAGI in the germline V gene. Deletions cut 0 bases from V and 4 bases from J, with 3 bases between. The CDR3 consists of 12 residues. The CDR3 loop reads CASSYSSTEAFF. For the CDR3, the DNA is TGTGCCAGCAGTTACTCGAGCACTGAAGCTTTCTTT.

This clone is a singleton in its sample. Here the CDR3 reads CASSLNRGGQPQHF. The CDR3 DNA follows: TGTGCCAGCAGCTTAAACAGGGGCGGTCAGCCCCAGCATTTT. The chain employs TRBV7-2 and TRBJ1-5; 7 positions agree with TRBD1. This CDR3 region has 14 residues. Per the germline V gene, CDR1 is SGHTA and CDR2 is FQGNSA. With 2 bases clipped from V and 6 bases from J, the junction kept 4 bases outside the gene matches.

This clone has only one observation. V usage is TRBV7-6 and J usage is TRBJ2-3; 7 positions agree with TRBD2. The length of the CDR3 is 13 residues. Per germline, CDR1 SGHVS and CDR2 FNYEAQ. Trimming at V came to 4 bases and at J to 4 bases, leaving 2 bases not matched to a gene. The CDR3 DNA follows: TGTGCCAGCAGCTCCGCGGGGGCAGATACGCAGTATTTT. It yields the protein CASSSAGADTQYF.

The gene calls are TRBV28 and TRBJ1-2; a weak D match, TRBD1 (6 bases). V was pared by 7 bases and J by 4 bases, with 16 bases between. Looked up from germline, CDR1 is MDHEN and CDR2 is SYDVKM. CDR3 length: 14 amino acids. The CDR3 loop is CASTILGHRYGYTF. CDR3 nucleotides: TGTGCCAGCACCATCTTGGGACATCGCTATGGCTACACCTTC.

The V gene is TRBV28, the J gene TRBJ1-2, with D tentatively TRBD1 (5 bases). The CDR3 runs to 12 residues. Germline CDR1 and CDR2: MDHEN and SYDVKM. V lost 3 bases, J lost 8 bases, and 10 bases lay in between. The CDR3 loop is CASSFGGGGYTF. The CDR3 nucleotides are TGTGCCAGCAGTTTCGGGGGAGGAGGCTACACCTTC.

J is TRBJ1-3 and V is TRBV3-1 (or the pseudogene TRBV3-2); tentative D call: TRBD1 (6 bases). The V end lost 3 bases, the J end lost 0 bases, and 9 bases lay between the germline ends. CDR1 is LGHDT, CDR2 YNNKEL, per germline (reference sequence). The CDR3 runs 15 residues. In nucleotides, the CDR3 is TGTGCCAGCAGCCAGGGACACCGCTCTGGAAACACCATATATTTT. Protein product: CASSQGHRSGNTIYF.

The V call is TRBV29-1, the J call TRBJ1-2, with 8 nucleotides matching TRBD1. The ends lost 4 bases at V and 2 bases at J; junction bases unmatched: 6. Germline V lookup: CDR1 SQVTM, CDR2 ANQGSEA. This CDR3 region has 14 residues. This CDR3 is CSVGSSGGNYGYTF. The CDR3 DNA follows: TGCAGCGTTGGATCGTCAGGGGGCAACTATGGCTACACCTTC.

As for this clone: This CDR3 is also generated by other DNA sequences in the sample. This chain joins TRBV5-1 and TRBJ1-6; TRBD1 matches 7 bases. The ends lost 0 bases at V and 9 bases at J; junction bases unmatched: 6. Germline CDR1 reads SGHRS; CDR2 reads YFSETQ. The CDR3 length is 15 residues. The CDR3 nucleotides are TGCGCCAGCAGCTTGGGGACAGGCGGTGGTTCACCCCTCCACTTT. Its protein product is CASSLGTGGGSPLHF.

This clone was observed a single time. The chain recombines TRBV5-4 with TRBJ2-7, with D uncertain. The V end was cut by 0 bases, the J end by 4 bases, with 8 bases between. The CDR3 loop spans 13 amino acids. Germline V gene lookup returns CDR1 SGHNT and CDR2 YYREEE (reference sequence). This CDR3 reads CASSLGPRYEQYF. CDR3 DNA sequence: TGTGCCAGCAGCTTGGGACCCCGATACGAGCAGTACTTC.

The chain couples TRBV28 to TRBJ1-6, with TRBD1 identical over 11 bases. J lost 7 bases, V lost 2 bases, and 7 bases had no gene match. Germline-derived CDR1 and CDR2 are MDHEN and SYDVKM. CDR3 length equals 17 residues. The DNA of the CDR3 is TGTGCCAGCAGTTTACTACCGGGACAGGGGGGGAATTCACCCCTCCACTTT. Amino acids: CASSLLPGQGGNSPLHF.

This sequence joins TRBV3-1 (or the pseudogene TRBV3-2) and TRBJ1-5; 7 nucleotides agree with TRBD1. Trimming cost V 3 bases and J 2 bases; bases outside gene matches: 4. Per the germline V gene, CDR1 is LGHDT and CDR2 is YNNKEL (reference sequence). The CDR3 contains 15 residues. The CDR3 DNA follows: TGTGCCAGCAGCCAGGGCAGGGGGGGCAATCAGCCCCAGCATTTT. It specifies CASSQGRGGNQPQHF.

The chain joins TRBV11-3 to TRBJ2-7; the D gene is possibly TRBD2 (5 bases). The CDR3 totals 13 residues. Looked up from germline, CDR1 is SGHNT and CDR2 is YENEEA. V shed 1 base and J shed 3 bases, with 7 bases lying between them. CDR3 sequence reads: CASSLARDYEQYF. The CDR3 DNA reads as TGTGCCAGCAGCTTAGCGAGGGACTACGAGCAGTACTTC.